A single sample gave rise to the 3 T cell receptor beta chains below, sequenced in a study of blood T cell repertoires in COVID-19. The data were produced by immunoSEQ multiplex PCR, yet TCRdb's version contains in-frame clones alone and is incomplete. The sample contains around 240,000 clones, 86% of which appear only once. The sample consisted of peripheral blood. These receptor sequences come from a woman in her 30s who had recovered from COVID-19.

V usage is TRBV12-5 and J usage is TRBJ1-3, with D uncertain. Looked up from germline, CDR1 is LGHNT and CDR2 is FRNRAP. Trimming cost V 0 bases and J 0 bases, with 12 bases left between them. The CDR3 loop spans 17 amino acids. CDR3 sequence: CASGLVLRGGSGNTIYF. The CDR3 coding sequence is TGTGCTAGTGGTTTGGTACTCCGCGGAGGCTCTGGAAACACCATATATTTT.

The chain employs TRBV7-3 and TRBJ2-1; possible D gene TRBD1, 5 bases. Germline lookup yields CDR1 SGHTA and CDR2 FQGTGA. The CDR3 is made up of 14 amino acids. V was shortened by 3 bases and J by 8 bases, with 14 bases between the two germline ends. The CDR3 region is CASSFGSPRDEQFF. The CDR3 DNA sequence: TGTGCCAGCAGCTTTGGGTCACCCAGGGATGAGCAGTTCTTC. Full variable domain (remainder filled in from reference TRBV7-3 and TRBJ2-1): GAGVSQTPSNKVTEKGKYVELRCDPISGHTALYWYRQSLGQGPEFLIYFQGTGAADDSGLPNDRFFAVRPEGSVSTLKIQRTERGDSAVYLCASSFGSPRDEQFFGPGTRLTVL.

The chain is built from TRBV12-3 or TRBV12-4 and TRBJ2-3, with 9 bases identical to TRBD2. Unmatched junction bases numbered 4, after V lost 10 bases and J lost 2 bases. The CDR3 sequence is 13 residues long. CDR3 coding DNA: TGTGCCATAGGACTAGCGAACACAGATACGCAGTATTTT. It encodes CAIGLANTDTQYF.